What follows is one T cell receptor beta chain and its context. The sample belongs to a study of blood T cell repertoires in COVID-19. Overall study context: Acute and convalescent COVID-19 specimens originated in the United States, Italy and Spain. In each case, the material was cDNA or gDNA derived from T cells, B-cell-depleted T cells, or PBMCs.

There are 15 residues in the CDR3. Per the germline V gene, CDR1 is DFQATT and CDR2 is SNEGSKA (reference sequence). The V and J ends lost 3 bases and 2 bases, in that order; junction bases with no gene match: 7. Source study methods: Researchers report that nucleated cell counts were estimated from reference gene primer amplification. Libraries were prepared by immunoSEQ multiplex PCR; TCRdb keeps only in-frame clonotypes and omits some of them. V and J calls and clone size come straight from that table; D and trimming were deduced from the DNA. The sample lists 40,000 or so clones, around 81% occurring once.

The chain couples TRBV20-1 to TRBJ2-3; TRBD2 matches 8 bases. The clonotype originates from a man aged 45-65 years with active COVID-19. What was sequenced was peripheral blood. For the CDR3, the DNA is TGCAGTGCTAGTTCACTAGCGGATTTCACAGATACGCAGTATTTT. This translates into CSASSLADFTDTQYF.